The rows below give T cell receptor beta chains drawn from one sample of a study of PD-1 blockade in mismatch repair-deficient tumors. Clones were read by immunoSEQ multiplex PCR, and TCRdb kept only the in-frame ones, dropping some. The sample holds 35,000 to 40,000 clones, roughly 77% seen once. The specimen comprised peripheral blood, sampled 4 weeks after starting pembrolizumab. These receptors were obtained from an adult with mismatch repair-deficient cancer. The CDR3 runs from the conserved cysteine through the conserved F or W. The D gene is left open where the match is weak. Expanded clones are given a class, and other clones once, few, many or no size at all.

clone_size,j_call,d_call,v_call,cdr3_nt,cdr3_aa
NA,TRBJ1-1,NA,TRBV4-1,TGCGCCAGCAGCCAGACGGGAGAACGGACAGTCGGAAGGGTGAACACTGAAGCTTTCTTT,CASSQTGERTVGRVNTEAFF
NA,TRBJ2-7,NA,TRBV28,TGTGCCAGCAGTTTATACTCTCGGGAGTGGTGGGGTGTCCTCTACGAGCAGTACTTC,CASSLYSREWWGVLYEQYF
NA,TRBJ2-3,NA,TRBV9,TGTGCCAGCAGCGTAGCGGGACAAGACACAGATACGCAGTATTTT,CASSVAGQDTDTQYF
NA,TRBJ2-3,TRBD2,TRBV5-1,TGCGCCAGCGAAGAGCGGGAGAAAGATGGTACGCAGTATTTT,CASEEREKDGTQYF
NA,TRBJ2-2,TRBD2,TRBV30,TGTGCCTGGAGTCCTAGCGGGAGAGACACCGGGGAGCTGTTTTTT,CAWSPSGRDTGELFF
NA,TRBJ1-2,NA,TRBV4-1,TGCGCCAGCAGCCAACGGTTAGGGTCTGACTATGGCTACACCTTC,CASSQRLGSDYGYTF
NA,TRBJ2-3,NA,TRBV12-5,TGTGCTAGTGGTTGGGCGGGACTGGGGAAAGATACGCAGTATTTT,CASGWAGLGKDTQYF
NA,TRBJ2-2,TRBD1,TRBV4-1,TGCGCCAGCAGCGGGACAGGGGGCCAGCGGGCCGGGGAGCTGTTTTTT,CASSGTGGQRAGELFF
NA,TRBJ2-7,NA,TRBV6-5,TGTGCCAGCAGTTCAGAGGGCTACGAGCAGTACTTC,CASSSEGYEQYF
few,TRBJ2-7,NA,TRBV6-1,TGTGCCAGCAGTGAAGGGGAGTCTCCCTCCTACGAGCAGTACTTC,CASSEGESPSYEQYF
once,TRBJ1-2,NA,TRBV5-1,TGCGCCAGCAGTGTAGGGAGGGAGGATGGCTACACCTTC,CASSVGREDGYTF
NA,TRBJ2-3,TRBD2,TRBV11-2,TGTGCCAGCAGCTCGACTAGCGGCATCACAGATACGCAGTATTTT,CASSSTSGITDTQYF
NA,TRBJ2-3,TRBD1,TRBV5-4,TGTGCCAGCAGCTTCGGCCAGGGGGCTGGGACAGATACGCAGTATTTT,CASSFGQGAGTDTQYF
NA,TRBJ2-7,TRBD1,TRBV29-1,TGCAGCGTTCCACGAGGGGGGACAGGGGACTACGAGCAGTACTTC,CSVPRGGTGDYEQYF
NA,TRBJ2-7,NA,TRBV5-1,TGCGCCAGCAGCTTGAACGGGGACCCCGGCTCCTACGAGCAGTACTTC,CASSLNGDPGSYEQYF
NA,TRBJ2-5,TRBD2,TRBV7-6,TGTGCCAGCAGCTTCGGGGGGGTAAACCAGTACTTC,CASSFGGVNQYF
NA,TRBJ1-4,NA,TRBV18,TGTGCCAGCTCACCACGGCCGGGCCAGAGTAATGAAAAACTGTTTTTT,CASSPRPGQSNEKLFF
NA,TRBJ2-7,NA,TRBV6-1,TGTGCCAGCCGAAAGGGAAGCTCCTACGAGCAGTACTTC,CASRKGSSYEQYF